This TCR beta chain was retrieved from a study of blood T cell repertoires in COVID-19. Study-wide background: Samples of COVID-19 (acute and convalescent) were obtained from the United States, Italy and Spain. Nucleic acid was either cDNA or gDNA, and it came from T cells, B-cell-depleted T cells, or PBMCs.

Methods used by the authors: For nucleated cells, counts were estimated from reference gene primer amplification. Clones were sequenced by immunoSEQ multiplex PCR, and TCRdb holds only the in-frame ones, with some missing. Clonal size and the V and J genes are those of that table, whereas D and trimming came from the DNA. The data contain 130,000 or so clones, about four fifths of them singletons. The specimen was peripheral blood. This TCR was recovered from an older woman with acute or convalescent COVID-19.

In DNA, the CDR3 is TGTGCCAGCAATGACAGGGGGCGGAATTCACCCCTCCACTTT. Its translation is CASNDRGRNSPLHF. This chain links TRBV25-1 with TRBJ1-6, with TRBD1 identical over 10 bases. The CDR3 is 14 amino acids. V lost 7 bases to trimming and J lost 7 bases; unmatched junction nucleotides: 4. Per the germline V gene, CDR1 is MGHDK and CDR2 is SYGVNS.